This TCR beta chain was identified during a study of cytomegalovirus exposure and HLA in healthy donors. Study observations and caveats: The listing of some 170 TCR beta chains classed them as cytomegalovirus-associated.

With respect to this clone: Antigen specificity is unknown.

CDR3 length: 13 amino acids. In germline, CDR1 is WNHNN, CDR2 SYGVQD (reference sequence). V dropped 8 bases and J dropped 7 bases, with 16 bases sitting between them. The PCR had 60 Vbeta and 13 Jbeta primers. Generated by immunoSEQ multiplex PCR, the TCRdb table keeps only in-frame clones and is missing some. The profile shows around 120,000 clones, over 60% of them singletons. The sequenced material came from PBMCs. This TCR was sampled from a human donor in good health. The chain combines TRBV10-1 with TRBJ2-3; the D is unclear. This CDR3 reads CASEEPNSNTQYF. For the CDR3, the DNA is TGCGCCAGCGAGGAGCCGAACTCAAATACGCAGTATTTT.